This T cell receptor (beta chain) is drawn from a study of blood T cell repertoires in COVID-19. Background on the study: Sites in the United States, Italy and Spain provided acute and convalescent COVID-19 samples. T cells, B-cell-depleted T cells, or PBMCs provided the cDNA or gDNA that served as material.

The germline CDR1 and CDR2 sequences are SQVTM and ANQGSEA. The length of the CDR3 is 13 residues. In the original workflow: For nucleated cells, counts were estimated from reference gene primer amplification. The table came from immunoSEQ multiplex PCR; TCRdb's copy has only in-frame clones and leaves some out. The V and J calls and clone size are taken from that table; D and trimming were inferred from the DNA. This table has 55,000 to 85,000 clones, about 70% appearing once. The source is a man aged 55 to 70 with acute or convalescent COVID-19. The sample comprised peripheral blood. The chain links TRBV29-1 to TRBJ1-2; D unresolved. CDR3 sequence reads: CSIRQTASYGYTF. The CDR3 DNA is TGCAGTATTCGACAAACGGCCTCGTATGGCTACACCTTC.